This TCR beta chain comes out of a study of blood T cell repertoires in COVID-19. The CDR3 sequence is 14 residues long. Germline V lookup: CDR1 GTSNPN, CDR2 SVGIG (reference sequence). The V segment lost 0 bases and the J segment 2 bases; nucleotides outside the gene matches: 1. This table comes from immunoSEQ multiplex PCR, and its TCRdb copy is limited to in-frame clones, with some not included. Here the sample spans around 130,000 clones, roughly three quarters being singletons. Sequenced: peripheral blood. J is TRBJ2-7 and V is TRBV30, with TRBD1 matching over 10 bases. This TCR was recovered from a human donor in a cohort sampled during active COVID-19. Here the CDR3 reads CAWSVGTGAYEQYF. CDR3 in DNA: TGTGCCTGGAGTGTCGGGACAGGGGCCTACGAGCAGTACTTC.